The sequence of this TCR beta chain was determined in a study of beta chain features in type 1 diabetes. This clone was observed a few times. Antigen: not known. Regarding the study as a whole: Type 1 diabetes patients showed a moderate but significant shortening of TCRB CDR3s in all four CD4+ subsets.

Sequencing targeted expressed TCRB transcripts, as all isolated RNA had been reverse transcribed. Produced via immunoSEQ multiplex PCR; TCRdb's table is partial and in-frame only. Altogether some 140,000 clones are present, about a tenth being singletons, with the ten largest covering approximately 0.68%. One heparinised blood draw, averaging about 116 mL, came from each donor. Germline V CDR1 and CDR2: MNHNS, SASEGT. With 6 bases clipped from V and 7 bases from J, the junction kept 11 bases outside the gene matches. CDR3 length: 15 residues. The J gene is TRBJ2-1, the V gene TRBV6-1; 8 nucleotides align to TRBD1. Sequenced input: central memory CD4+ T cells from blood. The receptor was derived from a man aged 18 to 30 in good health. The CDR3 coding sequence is TGTGCCAGCAGATCCGGGACAGGCCTCGGGAATGAGCAGTTCTTC. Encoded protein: CASRSGTGLGNEQFF.